Listed here are 13 T cell receptor beta chains from one sample, sequenced in a study of T cells in Graves' hyperthyroidism and ophthalmopathy. RNA transcripts were the template for amplifying TCR beta CDR3 regions. The HTBI set primed first-round TCR CDR3 RT-PCR. One entry per CDR3 protein, called by TCRdb with MiXCR from the multiplex PCR reads. This sample has hundreds of thousands of distinct CDR3 sequences; roughly a sixth occur once, and the top ten carry more than 3%. What was sequenced was blood. The receptors originated from a woman aged 35 to 49 with Graves' ophthalmopathy.

V usage is TRBV6-1 and J usage is TRBJ2-5; the match to TRBD1 covers 8 bases. With 7 bases clipped from V and 5 bases from J, the junction kept 12 bases outside the gene matches. The CDR3 consists of 15 residues. Germline CDR1 and CDR2: MNHNS and SASEGT. The CDR3 here is CASTHSGDRRETQYF. For the CDR3, the DNA is TGTGCCAGCACCCACAGTGGGGACAGGCGGGAGACCCAGTACTTC.

This clonotype was observed many times. The J gene is TRBJ1-3, the V gene TRBV4-1; no clear D. The ends were cut back, 7 bases at V and 0 bases at J, with 10 bases in the middle. The CDR3 sequence is 14 residues long. Germline CDR1 and CDR2: MGHRA and YSYEKL. CDR3 residues: CASKGPRSGNTIYF. CDR3 nucleotides: TGCGCCAGCAAAGGTCCCCGCTCTGGAAACACCATATATTTT.

This clonotype was seen a few times. The V call is TRBV14, the J call TRBJ2-1, with D tentatively TRBD1 or TRBD2 (6 bases each). The V end lost 0 bases, the J end lost 5 bases, and 23 bases lay between the germline ends. CDR3 length: 19 residues. Germline V gene lookup returns CDR1 SGHDN and CDR2 FVKESK. The DNA for the CDR3 is TGTGCCAGCAGCCAAGAAGAGCAGGGGTCGGGAGCTTTCGACAATGAGCAGTTCTTC. Its translation: CASSQEEQGSGAFDNEQFF.

This clonotype showed up many times. V is TRBV6-6 and J is TRBJ1-2, with D possibly TRBD1 on 5 matching bases. Germline loops: CDR1 MNHNY, CDR2 SVGAGI (reference sequence). Trimming shortened V by 2 bases and J by 1 base, and 11 bases separated the two germline ends. The CDR3 consists of 15 residues. The CDR3 DNA follows: TGTGCCAGCAGTTACCGACAGCCGGGTAACTATGGCTACACCTTC. As protein: CASSYRQPGNYGYTF.

This clonotype was seen repeatedly, ten times or more. The rearrangement uses TRBV28 and TRBJ2-3; D call uncertain. Trimming cost V 11 bases and J 0 bases, with 24 bases left between them. The germline V gene encodes CDR1 MDHEN and CDR2 SYDVKM. The CDR3 is 17 residues long. CDR3 amino acids: CAHRADRLRFSTDTQYF. The CDR3 DNA sequence: TGTGCCCACCGGGCTGATCGATTAAGGTTTAGCACAGATACGCAGTATTTT.

V usage is TRBV6-1 and J usage is TRBJ2-7; D is uncertain. Germline CDR1 and CDR2: MNHNS and SASEGT. V lost 6 bases and J lost 0, with 18 bases in between. The CDR3 contains 16 residues. DNA of the CDR3: TGTGCCAGCAGGGTCGCCGGTACGAGTGACTCCTACGAGCAGTACTTC. It translates to CASRVAGTSDSYEQYF.

This clonotype appeared a few times. This chain links TRBV20-1 with TRBJ2-5; D unresolved. Trimming removed 1 base from V and 2 bases from J, with 5 bases in between. Per the germline V gene, CDR1 is DFQATT and CDR2 is SNEGSKA (reference sequence). The CDR3 extends over 12 amino acids. As DNA, the CDR3 is TGCAGTGCTAGAGCACCACAAGAGACCCAGTACTTC. Its translation: CSARAPQETQYF.

This clonotype was seen at least ten times. The genes are TRBV3-1 and TRBJ2-1; unclear D gene. V shed 6 bases and J shed 0 bases, with 12 bases lying between them. Germline V gene data show CDR1 as LGHDT and CDR2 as YNNKEL (reference sequence). This CDR3 has 15 residues. CDR3 in DNA: TGTGCCAGCAGTCCCGGCACCCACTCCTACAATGAGCAGTTCTTC. Translating it yields CASSPGTHSYNEQFF.

This clonotype has only a few counts. This sequence joins TRBV20-1 and TRBJ2-3; D gene unclear. Trimming removed 6 bases from V and 3 bases from J, with 16 bases in between. This CDR3 is 14 amino acids long. In germline, CDR1 is DFQATT, CDR2 SNEGSKA (reference sequence). The CDR3 spells CSATPTEGTDTQYF. Here the CDR3 DNA reads TGCAGTGCCACCCCTACTGAAGGGACAGATACGCAGTATTTT.

Concerning this clonotype: This could be a read error, since a much larger clone is one nucleotide away. The chain couples TRBV11-2 to TRBJ2-1; weak D call: TRBD1 (6 bases). The CDR3 extends over 15 amino acids. Germline loops: CDR1 SGHAT, CDR2 FQNNGV. The CDR3 loop is CAGSLDARGRGEQFF. As DNA, the CDR3 is TGTGCCGGCAGCTTAGACGCCAGGGGCAGGGGTGAGCAGTTCTTC. The full variable domain, its missing parts supplied by reference TRBV11-2 and TRBJ2-1, is EAGVAQSPRYKIIEKRQSVAFWCNPISGHATLYWYQQILGQGPKLLIQFQNNGVVDDSQLPKDRFSAERLKGVDSTLKIQPAKLEDSAVYLCAGSLDARGRGEQFFGPGTRLTVL.

This clonotype was recorded a few times. The chain has TRBV5-5 and TRBJ2-7; 8 positions agree with TRBD1. Trimming at V came to 4 bases and at J to 7 bases, leaving 7 bases not matched to a gene. Germline CDR1 SGHKS, CDR2 YYEKEE (reference sequence). The CDR3 runs 13 residues. The CDR3 reads CASSQSRDREQYF. CDR3 nucleotide sequence: TGTGCCAGCAGCCAGTCCCGGGACAGGGAGCAGTACTTC.

This sequence joins TRBV2 and TRBJ1-2, with D possibly matching TRBD1 (5 bases). With 1 base removed from V and 1 base from J, the gap between germline ends came to 13 bases. This CDR3 has 16 amino acids. Per germline, CDR1 SNHLY and CDR2 FYNNEI. The chain's CDR3 is CASSEEGAGVNYGYTF. The CDR3 DNA reads as TGTGCCAGCAGTGAAGAAGGGGCAGGAGTTAACTATGGCTACACCTTC.

Ten or more counts support this clonotype. CDR3 DNA: TGTGCCAGCAGAGCCAGGCATCCGACAGTCACCGGGGAGCTGTTTTTT. This translates into CASRARHPTVTGELFF. The chain recombines TRBV6-1 with TRBJ2-2; D may be TRBD1 (5 bases). Looked up from germline, CDR1 is MNHNS and CDR2 is SASEGT. V was cut by 6 bases and J by 4 bases, with 18 bases left in between. This CDR3 has 16 amino acids.